Below, 5 T cell receptor beta chains from the same sample are listed, as sequenced in a study of human T cells and chemical hapten exposure (dated by TCRdb to the early 2020s). To prepare the library, RACE was applied. TCRdb shows the sequencer as NextSeq 500. TCRdb reran the public reads through fastp at Q25 and MiXCR, keeping productive beta chains. Entries are consolidated by CDR3 protein sequence, retaining the most common genes and DNA. A total of 200,000 to 300,000 distinct CDR3 sequences appear in this sample, approximately 8.6% of them only once. About 2.5% of the sample is in the top ten clones. Interpreted using the paper, the time point label stands for: pre-sensitization, week 0. What the treatment or condition label conveys for this sample: therapeutic diphenylcyclopropenone sensitization with weekly scalp DPC. The specimen comprised whole blood, sampled in connection with sensitization to the hapten diphenylcyclopropenone (DPC). Receptors originate from a woman between 40 and 50 years old with alopecia areata. Some clones in this sample may be carry-over from other donors' samples.

This clonotype was picked up a small number of times. V gene TRBV7-9 combines with J gene TRBJ2-5; 11 bases agree with TRBD1. CDR3 length equals 15 residues. Germline V gene data show CDR1 as SEHNR and CDR2 as FQNEAQ (reference sequence). J was trimmed by 3 bases and V by 5 bases; bases with no gene match: 5. For the CDR3, the DNA is TGTGCCAGCAGCGCCTGGACAGGGGGCGAAGAGACCCAGTACTTC. It translates to CASSAWTGGEETQYF.

This clonotype was picked up a small number of times. This chain links TRBV21-1 with TRBJ2-5; the DNA was not compared with TRBD2, the D call given in the table. TRBV21-1 represents a pseudogene. This CDR3 has 15 amino acids. In DNA form, the CDR3 reads TGTGCCAGCAGCAAACAGCGGGAGACACGGGAGACCCAGTACTTC. Amino acids: CASSKQRETRETQYF.

This clonotype is medium-sized. V usage is TRBV5-6 and J usage is TRBJ2-4; D perhaps matches TRBD2 (7 bases). V was clipped by 0 bases and J by 3 bases, with 13 bases between them. This CDR3 region has 16 residues. From germline, CDR1 is SGHDT and CDR2 YYEEEE. The chain's CDR3 is CASSLEPGGIKNIQYF. The CDR3 DNA reads TGTGCCAGCAGCTTGGAACCGGGGGGCATCAAAAACATTCAGTACTTC.

V and J are TRBV30 and TRBJ2-3, with D unclear. The CDR3 consists of 13 residues. V dropped 1 base and J dropped 7 bases, with 12 bases sitting between them. From germline, CDR1 is GTSNPN and CDR2 SVGIG (reference sequence). The CDR3 region is CAWSAGLHNTQYF. The DNA of the CDR3 is TGTGCCTGGAGTGCGGGCCTCCACAATACGCAGTATTTT.

The genes are TRBV20-1 and TRBJ1-4, with 8 bases identical to TRBD1. The CDR3 is 21 amino acids. The germline V gene has CDR1 DFQATT and CDR2 SNEGSKA (reference sequence). After removal of 1 base from V and 2 bases from J, the junction contained 21 bases not matched to a gene. CDR3 bases: TGCAGTGCTAGAGCCCCCGTCCCCGGACAGGGAAGCCCGTCGACTAATGAAAAACTGTTTTTT. Translation: CSARAPVPGQGSPSTNEKLFF.